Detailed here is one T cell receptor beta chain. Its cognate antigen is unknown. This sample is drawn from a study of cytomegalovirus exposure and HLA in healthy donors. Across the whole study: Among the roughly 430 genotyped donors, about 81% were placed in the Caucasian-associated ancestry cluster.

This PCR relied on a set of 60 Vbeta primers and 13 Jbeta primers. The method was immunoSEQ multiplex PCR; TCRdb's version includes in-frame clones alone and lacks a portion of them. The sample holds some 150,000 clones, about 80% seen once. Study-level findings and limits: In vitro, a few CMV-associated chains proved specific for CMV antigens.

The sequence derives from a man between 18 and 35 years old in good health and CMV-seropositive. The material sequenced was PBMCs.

DNA of the CDR3: TGTGCCAGCAGACCGGTAGGGGGACCGGGACTAGCGGGGCCAGAGACCCAGTACTTC. Its protein is CASRPVGGPGLAGPETQYF. The V and J genes are TRBV27 and TRBJ2-5, with 13 bases that match TRBD2. The V segment lost 6 bases and the J segment 4 bases; nucleotides outside the gene matches: 17. This CDR3 is 19 amino acids long. Germline V gene sequence: CDR1 MNHEY, CDR2 SMNVEV (reference sequence).